One and the same sample provided the 25 T cell receptor beta chains below, sequenced in a study of CD8 T cells in Susac syndrome. Random hexamers primed reverse transcription of 0.5 to 1 ug RNA. TCRdb passed the immunoSEQ multiplex PCR reads through MiXCR, listing each CDR3 protein once. The sample includes under 200,000 distinct CDR3 sequences, 95% to 97% of them seen just once. Material: CD4+ T cells from PBMCs. All receptors come from a human donor with Susac syndrome.

The chain has TRBV29-1 and TRBJ2-7; 10 nucleotides match TRBD1. V lost 6 bases, J lost 1 base, and 6 bases stayed unmatched. CDR3 length: 14 residues. CDR1 is SQVTM and CDR2 is ANQGSEA in the germline V gene. CDR3 nucleotides: TGCAGCGTACTCAGGGACAGGGGTTCCTACGAGCAGTACTTC. It encodes CSVLRDRGSYEQYF.

The V gene is TRBV10-3, the J gene TRBJ2-5; D not certain. Trimming stripped 8 bases from V and 2 bases from J, with 18 bases between. The germline V gene encodes CDR1 ENHRY and CDR2 SYGVKD. This CDR3 has 15 residues. CDR3 amino acids: CAIADPRRPQETQYF. The CDR3 DNA sequence: TGTGCCATCGCGGACCCAAGAAGACCGCAAGAGACCCAGTACTTC.

The gene calls are TRBV15 and TRBJ2-5; TRBD2 agrees at 7 bases. Losses at the gene ends were 5 bases for V and 4 bases for J; bases not matched to a gene: 10. This CDR3 has 15 residues. Germline CDR1 LNHNV, CDR2 YYDKDF (reference sequence). For the CDR3, the DNA is TGTGCCACCAGCCGGGGGGTTGGGCCCCCAGAGACCCAGTACTTC. This translates into CATSRGVGPPETQYF.

The sample holds one count of this clonotype. V is TRBV28 and J is TRBJ1-2; the D is unclear. CDR1 is MDHEN, CDR2 SYDVKM, per germline. This CDR3 has 15 residues. The V end lost 6 bases, the J end lost 0 bases, and 14 bases lay between the germline ends. CDR3 protein: CASSPPGASNYGYTF. The CDR3, as DNA: TGTGCCAGCAGCCCCCCAGGAGCATCTAACTATGGCTACACCTTC.

This sequence joins TRBV20-1 and TRBJ1-1; TRBD1 matches at 8 bases. Losses at the gene ends were 4 bases for V and 0 bases for J; bases not matched to a gene: 4. The germline CDR1 and CDR2 sequences are DFQATT and SNEGSKA (reference sequence). The CDR3 consists of 14 residues. Here the CDR3 reads CSAKTTGVNTEAFF. The CDR3 region has the DNA TGCAGTGCTAAGACGACAGGGGTGAACACTGAAGCTTTCTTT.

V is TRBV29-1 and J is TRBJ1-2; 9 nucleotides align to TRBD1. The CDR3 consists of 13 residues. The germline V gene encodes CDR1 SQVTM and CDR2 ANQGSEA. With 6 bases clipped from V and 4 bases from J, the junction kept 6 bases outside the gene matches. CDR3 DNA sequence: TGCAGCGTCCGGACAGGGGCTACCTATGGCTACACCTTC. Protein: CSVRTGATYGYTF.

Written as DNA, the CDR3 is TGCGCCAGCAGCCAAGGGTCAGGGACGGTGGCTACGCAGTATTTT. It is translated as CASSQGSGTVATQYF. The V gene is TRBV4-3, the J gene TRBJ2-3, with D tentatively TRBD1 or TRBD2 (5 bases each). The CDR3 totals 15 residues. From germline, CDR1 is LGHNA and CDR2 YSLEER. V was shortened by 1 base and J by 8 bases, with 16 bases between the two germline ends.

V is TRBV7-2 and J is TRBJ2-7; D is possibly TRBD2 (5 bases). The CDR3 runs to 13 residues. V was trimmed by 2 bases and J by 2 bases, leaving 7 bases between them. Germline-derived CDR1 and CDR2 are SGHTA and FQGNSA. CDR3 region: CASSLRRAYEQYF. The CDR3 region has the DNA TGTGCCAGCAGCTTAAGGCGGGCCTACGAGCAGTACTTC.

The chain recombines TRBV10-3 with TRBJ2-7; possibly TRBD1 or TRBD2 for D (6 bases each). The CDR3 consists of 14 residues. V was pared by 10 bases and J by 5 bases, with 21 bases between. CDR1 and CDR2 from the germline V gene are ENHRY and SYGVKD. This CDR3 is CATGEAGASHEQYV. In DNA, the CDR3 is TGTGCCACCGGGGAGGCAGGGGCTTCCCACGAGCAGTACGTC.

V and J are TRBV29-1 and TRBJ1-4, with TRBD1 as a possible D gene (5 bases). Germline assignment: CDR1 SQVTM and CDR2 ANQGSEA. Trimming pared 4 bases from V and 10 bases from J, leaving 19 bases between. This CDR3 region has 14 residues. This chain's CDR3 is CSVGNGVDQGKLFF. The CDR3 DNA reads as TGCAGCGTTGGGAATGGGGTTGATCAGGGAAAACTGTTTTTT.

The chain has TRBV16 and TRBJ1-4; weak D call: TRBD1 (5 bases). V shed 4 bases and J shed 10 bases, with 16 bases lying between them. This CDR3 has 14 amino acids. Per the germline V gene, CDR1 is KGHSY and CDR2 is FQNENV. The CDR3 protein is CASSPVDGRGKLFF. The CDR3 nucleotides read TGTGCCAGCAGCCCCGTGGACGGGAGGGGAAAACTGTTTTTT.

J is TRBJ2-1 and V is TRBV30; D perhaps matches TRBD2 (5 bases). The CDR3 has 12 residues. The V end was cut by 0 bases, the J end by 7 bases, with 7 bases between. Per the germline V gene, CDR1 is GTSNPN and CDR2 is SVGIG (reference sequence). The CDR3 reads CAWSVLGNEQFF. CDR3 DNA: TGTGCCTGGAGTGTACTAGGGAATGAGCAGTTCTTC. The full variable domain, with the rest looked up from reference TRBV30 and TRBJ2-1, is SQTIHQWPATLVQPVGSPLSLECTVEGTSNPNLYWYRQAAGRGLQLLFYSVGIGQISSEVPQNLSASRPQDRQFILSSKKLLLSDSGFYLCAWSVLGNEQFFGPGTRLTVL.

The J gene is TRBJ2-2, the V gene TRBV4-3; D gene uncertain. CDR3 length: 16 residues. Germline V gene data show CDR1 as LGHNA and CDR2 as YSLEER. V was trimmed by 2 bases and J by 0 bases, leaving 10 bases between them. Here the CDR3 reads CASSQPPGPNTGELFF. Written as DNA, the CDR3 is TGCGCCAGCAGCCAACCTCCCGGACCGAACACCGGGGAGCTGTTTTTT.

The rearrangement links TRBV12-3 or TRBV12-4 to TRBJ1-1, with TRBD1 as a possible D gene (5 bases). This CDR3 is built from 14 residues. V lost 5 bases and J lost 4, with 14 bases in between. The CDR3: CASSTDAGVTEAFF. CDR3 nucleotide sequence: TGTGCCAGCAGTACGGACGCGGGGGTCACTGAAGCTTTCTTT.

This chain connects TRBV2 to TRBJ1-5; D might be TRBD1 (6 bases). V was pared by 5 bases and J by 3 bases, with 11 bases between. Germline values: CDR1 SNHLY, CDR2 FYNNEI. The CDR3 runs 14 residues. The CDR3: CASSLGTNNQPQHF. The CDR3 DNA follows: TGTGCCAGCAGTCTGGGGACAAACAATCAGCCCCAGCATTTT.

The chain couples TRBV9 to TRBJ2-5, with a tentative D call TRBD1 (5 bases). V was clipped by 0 bases and J by 5 bases, with 11 bases between them. This CDR3 is 14 amino acids long. CDR1 SGDLS and CDR2 YYNGEE come from the germline V gene. The CDR3 nucleotides are TGTGCCAGCAGCGTAGGTGGGGCGCGGGAGACCCAGTACTTC. Its translation is CASSVGGARETQYF.

This clonotype was counted once. The chain carries TRBV7-9 and TRBJ1-1; a possible D gene is TRBD1 (5 bases). The ends were cut back, 3 bases at V and 4 bases at J, with 12 bases in the middle. CDR3 length: 14 residues. CDR1 SEHNR and CDR2 FQNEAQ come from the germline V gene (reference sequence). CDR3 sequence (DNA): TGTGCCAGCAGCTTTGAGGGGATTGGCACTGAAGCTTTCTTT. Encoded protein: CASSFEGIGTEAFF.

This sequence joins TRBV20-1 and TRBJ2-3, with TRBD2 matching 14 bases. The CDR3 length is 15 residues. Trimming took 1 base from V and 6 from J; bases not matched to a gene: 3. CDR1 is DFQATT and CDR2 is SNEGSKA in the germline V gene (reference sequence). The CDR3 spells CSARGTSGRWDTQYF. The CDR3 bases are TGCAGTGCTAGAGGGACTAGCGGGAGGTGGGATACGCAGTATTTT.

J is TRBJ2-3 and V is TRBV2; unclear D gene. Looked up from germline, CDR1 is SNHLY and CDR2 is FYNNEI. Trimming pared 6 bases from V and 7 bases from J, leaving 11 bases between. This CDR3 has 12 amino acids. CDR3 DNA sequence: TGTGCCAGCAGCTACGCACCAAATACGCAGTATTTT. It yields the protein CASSYAPNTQYF.

V and J are TRBV5-1 and TRBJ2-5; 7 nucleotides match TRBD2. With 0 bases clipped from V and 2 bases from J, the junction kept 7 bases outside the gene matches. This CDR3 region has 16 residues. Germline V gene lookup returns CDR1 SGHRS and CDR2 YFSETQ. CDR3 sequence (DNA): TGCGCCAGCAGCTTGGGTCCTAGCGGTGTGCAAGAGACCCAGTACTTC. Translating it yields CASSLGPSGVQETQYF.

The chain links TRBV7-9 to TRBJ2-3; the match to TRBD1 covers 11 bases. V was pared by 3 bases and J by 5 bases, with 4 bases of the junction left unmatched. The CDR3 extends over 15 amino acids. Germline values: CDR1 SEHNR, CDR2 FQNEAQ (reference sequence). CDR3 sequence reads: CASSFGQGAQDTQYF. The CDR3 DNA reads as TGTGCCAGCAGCTTTGGACAGGGGGCTCAAGATACGCAGTATTTT.

This chain connects TRBV20-1 to TRBJ2-4; 7 bases are shared with TRBD1. The germline gives CDR1 DFQATT, CDR2 SNEGSKA (reference sequence). This CDR3 is 17 amino acids long. J gave up 9 bases and V 0 bases, and 17 bases lay outside the gene matches. CDR3 DNA: TGCAGTGCTAGAGATCTAGGAGAAAGGGGGCTCTATCCCATTCAGTACTTC. It specifies CSARDLGERGLYPIQYF.

The rearrangement uses TRBV6-1 and TRBJ2-7, with D possibly matching TRBD1 (5 bases). The germline gives CDR1 MNHNS, CDR2 SASEGT. The CDR3 has 12 residues. V lost 7 bases and J lost 1, with 8 bases in between. The CDR3 spells CASMRQSYEQYF. In DNA form, the CDR3 reads TGTGCCAGCATGCGACAGTCCTACGAGCAGTACTTC.

The chain carries TRBV7-9 and TRBJ1-2; D gene unclear. Looked up from germline, CDR1 is SEHNR and CDR2 is FQNEAQ (reference sequence). Trimming stripped 5 bases from V and 7 bases from J, with 8 bases between. CDR3 length: 11 amino acids. This CDR3 reads CASSPGSGYTF. CDR3 nucleotides: TGTGCCAGCAGCCCAGGTAGTGGCTACACCTTC.

The chain has TRBV7-2 and TRBJ2-3, with D possibly TRBD2 on 7 matching bases. This CDR3 has 16 residues. Germline CDR1 reads SGHTA; CDR2 reads FQGNSA. The ends were cut back, 5 bases at V and 0 bases at J, with 15 bases in the middle. This CDR3 reads CASSPRRGPSTDTQYF. The CDR3 nucleotides read TGTGCCAGCAGCCCCCGGCGGGGGCCAAGCACAGATACGCAGTATTTT.